A selection of T cell receptor beta chains follows, all from one sample in a study of blood T cells in healthy people across ages. TCRdb passed the 5' RACE reads through MiXCR, listing each CDR3 protein once. The sample shows about 1.4 million distinct CDR3 sequences, approximately 59% of them seen only once. The sample taken for sequencing was blood. Receptor source: a man younger than 35 in good health. Each CDR3 is given with its conserved first and last residue. The D gene is left open where the match is weak. Not all rows give a size; the values are once, few, many and, for expanded clones, a class.

D,size,V,J,DNA,CDR3
TRBD1,NA,TRBV29-1,TRBJ2-1,TGCAGCGTTGCATTACGGGACAGGGAATACAATGAGCAGTTCTTC,CSVALRDREYNEQFF
TRBD1,NA,TRBV27,TRBJ2-1,TGTGCCAGCAGTCTAACCCGGGACAGGGCCCTCAATGAGCAGTTCTTC,CASSLTRDRALNEQFF
NA,NA,TRBV4-2,TRBJ2-7,TGTGCCAGCAGCCAAGGGAACTTTGGAGAGCAGTACTTC,CASSQGNFGEQYF
NA,NA,TRBV4-1,TRBJ2-5,TGCACCAGCAGCCAAGAAACGGGCAACTACCAAGAGACCCAGTACTTC,CTSSQETGNYQETQYF
TRBD1,NA,TRBV9,TRBJ2-3,TGTGCCAGCAGCACTAGGACAGGGGGCTCTACAGATACGCAGTATTTT,CASSTRTGGSTDTQYF
NA,NA,TRBV29-1,TRBJ1-5,TGCAGCGTGCCAGTGAGCAATCAGCCCCAGCATTTT,CSVPVSNQPQHF
NA,NA,TRBV3-1,TRBJ1-1,TGTGCCAGCAGCCAAGAATCCAGGCCTGAAGCTTTCTTT,CASSQESRPEAFF
NA,few,TRBV6-6,TRBJ1-4,TGTGCCAGCAGTTACTCACCCGCGGTTACAGTTAGCGAAAAACTGTTTTTT,CASSYSPAVTVSEKLFF
NA,NA,TRBV28,TRBJ1-2,TGTGCCAGCAGACCCAACAACCTCTATGGCTACACCTTC,CASRPNNLYGYTF
TRBD2,NA,TRBV11-3,TRBJ2-5,TGTGCCAGCAGCTTAGGTGGACTAGCGGTGGAGACCCAGTACTTC,CASSLGGLAVETQYF
NA,NA,TRBV4-2,TRBJ2-7,TGTGCCAGCAGCCCGAGGGAAGGGGATGGGGTCTACGAGCAGTACTTC,CASSPREGDGVYEQYF
TRBD1,once,TRBV20-1,TRBJ1-2,TGCAGTGCTAGGGTGGACAGGACCTATGGCTACACCTTC,CSARVDRTYGYTF
NA,NA,TRBV6-2/TRBV6-3,TRBJ2-6,TGTGCCAGCAGTCGCGGACAGACTGGGGCCAACGTCCTGACTTTC,CASSRGQTGANVLTF
NA,NA,TRBV7-2,TRBJ1-2,TGTGCCAGCAGCCAAACCCGGGACGGCAACTATGGCTACACCTTC,CASSQTRDGNYGYTF
TRBD1,NA,TRBV6-5,TRBJ2-4,TGTGCCAGCAGTTACACCTGGACAGGGGGCGCGGGGAACATTCAGTACTTC,CASSYTWTGGAGNIQYF
NA,NA,TRBV11-2,TRBJ2-7,TGTGCCGGCAGCTGGACAGATCACGAGCAGTACTTC,CAGSWTDHEQYF
TRBD1,few,TRBV6-2/TRBV6-3,TRBJ1-6,TGTGCCAGCAGTTACACTACAGGGGGCGGTTCACCCCTCCACTTT,CASSYTTGGGSPLHF
NA,NA,TRBV29-1,TRBJ2-5,TGCAGCGTTATCCCGGTTTTAGGAGGTGGAGAGACCCAGTACTTC,CSVIPVLGGGETQYF
NA,NA,TRBV4-3,TRBJ2-5,TGCGCCAGCAGCCAAGATCTTGTAGATGAGACCCAGTACTTC,CASSQDLVDETQYF
NA,NA,TRBV5-6,TRBJ1-5,TGTGCCAGCAGCTTGACCAGGGGTTCCGCGATCAATCAGCCCCAGCATTTT,CASSLTRGSAINQPQHF
NA,once,TRBV4-1,TRBJ1-2,TGCGCCAGCAGCCAAGATTATGATGGCTACACCTTC,CASSQDYDGYTF
TRBD2,NA,TRBV12-3/TRBV12-4,TRBJ2-7,TGTGCCAGCAGTTTAGGGGCAGCGGGAGGGATCGTATATGAGCAGTACTTC,CASSLGAAGGIVYEQYF
NA,NA,TRBV12-3/TRBV12-4,TRBJ2-1,TGTGCCAGCAAAAGGGGGGAGGGTGAGCAGTTCTTC,CASKRGEGEQFF
TRBD1,NA,TRBV12-3/TRBV12-4,TRBJ1-6,TGTGCCAGCAGCGTACAGGGGGCACATTCACCCCTCCACTTT,CASSVQGAHSPLHF
NA,NA,TRBV18,TRBJ2-5,TGTGCCAGCTCACCAGGGTCACCCCGGGAGACCCAGTACTTC,CASSPGSPRETQYF
NA,once,TRBV7-9,TRBJ2-5,TGTGCCAGCAGTCAAAGTGTCCAGTACTTC,CASSQSVQYF
TRBD2,NA,TRBV5-1,TRBJ2-1,TGCGCCAGCAGCTTAACCCAGAGCGGGGGGCCCTACAATGAGCAGTTCTTC,CASSLTQSGGPYNEQFF
NA,few,TRBV15,TRBJ2-3,TGTGCCACCAGCAGAGATCTTTACGGGAGTAGCACAGATACGCAGTATTTT,CATSRDLYGSSTDTQYF
TRBD2,few,TRBV5-1,TRBJ2-1,TGCGCCAGCGGCCTGGGACTAGCAGCTGACAATGAGCAGTTCTTC,CASGLGLAADNEQFF
NA,once,TRBV5-4,TRBJ2-5,TGTGCCAGCAGCCTACAGGGACGTCACCAAGAGACCCAGTACTTC,CASSLQGRHQETQYF
NA,NA,TRBV5-1,TRBJ2-3,TGCGCCAGCAGCTTGGGTAGCGCCGCACTGGGAGATACGCAGTATTTT,CASSLGSAALGDTQYF
NA,NA,TRBV4-1,TRBJ1-6,TGCGCCAGCAGCCATCCAACGGCAGGGCTGGGTTCACCCCTCCACTTT,CASSHPTAGLGSPLHF